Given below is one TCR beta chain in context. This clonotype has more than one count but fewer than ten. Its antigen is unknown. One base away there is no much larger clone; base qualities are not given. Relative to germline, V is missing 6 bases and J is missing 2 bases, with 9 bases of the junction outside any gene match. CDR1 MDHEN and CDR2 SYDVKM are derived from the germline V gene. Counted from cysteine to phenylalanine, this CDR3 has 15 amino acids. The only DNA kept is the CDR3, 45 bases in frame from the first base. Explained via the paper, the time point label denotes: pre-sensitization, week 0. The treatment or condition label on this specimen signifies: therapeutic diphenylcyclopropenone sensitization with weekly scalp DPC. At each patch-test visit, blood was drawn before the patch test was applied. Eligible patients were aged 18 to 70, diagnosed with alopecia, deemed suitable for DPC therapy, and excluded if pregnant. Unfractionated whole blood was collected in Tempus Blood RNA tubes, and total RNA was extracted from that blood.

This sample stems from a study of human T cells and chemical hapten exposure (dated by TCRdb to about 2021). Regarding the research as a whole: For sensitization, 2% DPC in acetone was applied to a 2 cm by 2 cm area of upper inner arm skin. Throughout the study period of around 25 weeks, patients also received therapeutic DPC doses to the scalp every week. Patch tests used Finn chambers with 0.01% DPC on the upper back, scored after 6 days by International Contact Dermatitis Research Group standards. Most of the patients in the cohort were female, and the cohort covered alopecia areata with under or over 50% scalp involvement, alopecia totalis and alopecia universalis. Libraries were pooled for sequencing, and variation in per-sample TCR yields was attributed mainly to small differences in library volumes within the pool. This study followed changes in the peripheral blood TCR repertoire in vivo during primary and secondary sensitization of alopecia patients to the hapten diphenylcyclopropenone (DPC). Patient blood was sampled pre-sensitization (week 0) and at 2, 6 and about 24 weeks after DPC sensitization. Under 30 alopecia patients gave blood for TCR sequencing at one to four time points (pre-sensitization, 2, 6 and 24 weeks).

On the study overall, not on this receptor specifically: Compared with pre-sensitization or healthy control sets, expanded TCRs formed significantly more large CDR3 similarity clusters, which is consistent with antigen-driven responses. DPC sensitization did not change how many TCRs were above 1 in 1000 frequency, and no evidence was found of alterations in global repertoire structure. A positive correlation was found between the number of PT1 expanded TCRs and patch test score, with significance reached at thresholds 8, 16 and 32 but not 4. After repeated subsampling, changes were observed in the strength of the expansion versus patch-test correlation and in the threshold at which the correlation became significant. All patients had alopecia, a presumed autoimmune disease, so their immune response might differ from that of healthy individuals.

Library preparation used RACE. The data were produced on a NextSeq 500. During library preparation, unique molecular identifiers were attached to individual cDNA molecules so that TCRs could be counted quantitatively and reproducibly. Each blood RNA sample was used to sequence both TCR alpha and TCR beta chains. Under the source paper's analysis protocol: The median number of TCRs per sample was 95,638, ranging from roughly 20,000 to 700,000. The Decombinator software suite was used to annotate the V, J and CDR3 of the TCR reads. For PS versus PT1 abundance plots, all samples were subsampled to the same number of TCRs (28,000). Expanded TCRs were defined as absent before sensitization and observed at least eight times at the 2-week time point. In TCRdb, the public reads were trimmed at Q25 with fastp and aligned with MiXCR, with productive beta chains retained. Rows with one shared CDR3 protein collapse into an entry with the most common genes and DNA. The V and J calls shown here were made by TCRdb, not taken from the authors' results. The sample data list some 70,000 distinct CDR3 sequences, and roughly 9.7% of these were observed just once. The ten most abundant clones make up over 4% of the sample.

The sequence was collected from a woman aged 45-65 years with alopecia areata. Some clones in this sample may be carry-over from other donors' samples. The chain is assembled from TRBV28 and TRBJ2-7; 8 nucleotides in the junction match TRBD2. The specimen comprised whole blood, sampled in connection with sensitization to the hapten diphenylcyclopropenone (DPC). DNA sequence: TGTGCCAGCAGAAACTCGGGAGGGCCCACCTACGAGCAGTACTTC. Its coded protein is CASRNSGGPTYEQYF.